This T cell receptor (beta chain) stems from a study of T cell responses to AZD1222 COVID-19 vaccine listed by TCRdb under 2021. Regarding the study in general: AZD1222 recipients whose second dose came at about 4 weeks and those whose second dose came at about 12 weeks were combined into one group, since spike-specific TCR depth and breadth did not differ between the two schedules. Enrollment into the trials was organized by age into subgroups of 18-55, 56-69 and 70-plus years, and those subgroups contained roughly 150, 30 and 60 TCR-sequenced participants, respectively. TCR sequencing covered roughly 230 trial participants: 200 to 210 given two doses of AZD1222 and some 25 given two doses of MenACWY control vaccine.

The CDR3 regions of human TCRbeta chains were subjected to immunosequencing. The authors' analysis ran thus. TCRs in the repertoires were compared against a reference library of SARS-CoV-2-specific TCRs that had been generated with the MIRA antigen-specificity platform. Breadth meant the fraction of unique TCRs that were SARS-CoV-2-associated, whereas depth meant the fraction of total T cells that were SARS-CoV-2-associated. Each spike-specific TCR was assigned to its reactive spike region and to a CD4 or CD8 class using the MIRA data. Log10-transformed breadth and depth values were compared by one-way ANOVA with Sidak's multiple comparisons tests. TCRdb's version of the immuneACCESS table is confined to in-frame rearrangements and falls short of the full clone set. An unresolved V gene accounts for under half of the shortfall where checked; the remainder is of unknown origin. Clone size and the V and J calls come from that table; the DNA yielded D and trimming. Across this sample there are about 120,000 clones, with 87% seen only once. The top ten clonotypes cover 8% to 13% of the sample.

Details on this clone: Its cognate antigen has yet to be identified. No much larger clone is present one base from it, and per-base qualities are unavailable.

Broader findings and caveats from the paper: In the small 56-69-year group, the increase in depth fell short of significance, most likely because of low power. Epitopes outside the regions mutated in the B.1.351 and B.1.1.7 variants were reportedly recognized by nearly half of the unique spike-specific TCRs. After two AZD1222 doses, both the breadth and the depth of spike-specific TCRs were significantly higher than at day 0 and than in MenACWY recipients. No day 14 peak-response samples were available, so repertoires were characterized only after the peak T cell response. The whole spike protein was spanned by vaccine-associated CD4 TCRs, and dominant responses were seen in regions 160-218 and 743-854. Most participants were white British and females outnumbered males, and the authors suggested that clonal diversity may have been underestimated. Conclusions about previously exposed vaccinees are limited because only five to seven AZD1222 recipients were SARS-CoV-2 seropositive at baseline.

The CDR3 runs 15 residues from the cysteine to the phenylalanine. Only the CDR3 region is kept as DNA, spanning 45 bases read in frame from base 1. Here V drops 6 bases and J drops 0 bases, and the junction holds 4 bases not matched to any gene. According to the germline V gene (reference sequence), CDR1 reads SEHNR and CDR2 reads FQNEAQ. Read against the paper, the sample's time point label means: baseline before first vaccination. Vaccinee samples came from UK trials COV001 and COV002, including a single-blind randomized controlled phase 2/3 trial of AZD1222 (ChAdOx1 nCoV-19) in healthy adults. Trial participant PBMC samples were collected at day 0 and day 28 after the second dose for TCRbeta chain sequencing.

This chain is built from TRBV7-9 and TRBJ2-2, with 7 junctional bases fitting TRBD1. This clonotype was obtained from an adult in good health. This material consisted of peripheral blood, taken on day 0 of AZD1222 vaccination. In nucleotides, the sequence is TGTGCCAGCAGTCCCGACAGGGCGAACACCGGGGAGCTGTTTTTT. It specifies CASSPDRANTGELFF.